Shown below are 15 T cell receptor beta chains from a single sample sequenced in a study of T cell responses to AZD1222 COVID-19 vaccine. Clones were read by immunoSEQ multiplex PCR, and TCRdb kept only the in-frame ones, dropping some. This repertoire shows around 78,000 clones, 87% found once; its top ten account for roughly a quarter. The sample in question was peripheral blood, obtained on day 0 of AZD1222 vaccination. The receptors stem from an adult in good health.

The chain is built from TRBV4-1 and TRBJ2-3; TRBD1 matches 7 bases. V was pared by 2 bases and J by 0 bases, with 5 bases of the junction left unmatched. Germline V gives CDR1 MGHRA, CDR2 YSYEKL. The CDR3 covers 16 residues. The CDR3, as DNA: TGCGCCAGCAGCCAACCGACAGGGTCTAGCACAGATACGCAGTATTTT. The encoded protein is CASSQPTGSSTDTQYF.

The rearrangement links TRBV9 to TRBJ2-5; TRBD2 matches 10 bases. Trimming removed 4 bases from V and 3 bases from J; junction bases left unmatched: 3. The CDR3 is made up of 14 amino acids. Germline V CDR1 and CDR2: SGDLS, YYNGEE. The CDR3 DNA is TGTGCCAGCAGCATTGGACTAGCGGAAGAGACCCAGTACTTC. Its translation: CASSIGLAEETQYF.

The V and J genes are TRBV12-3 or TRBV12-4 and TRBJ1-2; 8 bases line up with TRBD1. This CDR3 has 12 amino acids. Trimming cost V 7 bases and J 8 bases; bases outside gene matches: 6. The CDR3 here is CASIGTGEGYTF. Written as DNA, the CDR3 is TGTGCCAGCATCGGGACAGGAGAAGGCTACACCTTC.

This clone was counted a single time. V is TRBV28 and J is TRBJ1-2, with D uncertain. The germline V and J ends were trimmed by 7 bases and 1 base, with 7 bases remaining between them. The CDR3 loop spans 12 amino acids. CDR1 and CDR2 (germline): MDHEN, SYDVKM. The DNA for the CDR3 is TGTGCCAGCAATACCAATAACTATGGCTACACCTTC. Its protein product is CASNTNNYGYTF.

The chain couples TRBV5-8 to TRBJ1-5; D is undetermined. V shed 0 bases and J shed 9 bases, with 19 bases lying between them. CDR1 SGHTS and CDR2 YDEGEE come from the germline V gene. The CDR3 has 16 residues. The DNA of the CDR3 is TGTGCCAGCAGCTTGGGTTCGGGCCTGGGCCCCTCGCCCCAGCATTTT. As protein: CASSLGSGLGPSPQHF.

This chain joins TRBV5-1 and TRBJ1-2; tentatively, D is TRBD1 (5 bases). Germline V gives CDR1 SGHRS, CDR2 YFSETQ. The V end lost 5 bases, the J end lost 7 bases, and 15 bases lay between the germline ends. The CDR3 is 13 amino acids. CDR3 loop: CASSPEGSIGYTF. CDR3 nucleotides: TGCGCCAGCAGTCCAGAGGGGTCGATTGGCTACACCTTC.

This chain links TRBV2 with TRBJ1-5; tentative D call: TRBD1 (5 bases). Germline V gene lookup returns CDR1 SNHLY and CDR2 FYNNEI. This CDR3 has 14 residues. Trimming took 2 bases from V and 7 from J, leaving 12 bases between them. CDR3 amino acids: CASSELPRDQPQHF. CDR3 sequence (DNA): TGTGCCAGCAGTGAATTGCCTAGGGACCAGCCCCAGCATTTT.

This chain connects TRBV19 to TRBJ1-5; maybe TRBD1 (5 bases). There are 13 residues in the CDR3. V lost 4 bases, J lost 5 bases, and 9 bases lay in between. Germline CDR1 and CDR2: LNHDA and SQIVND (reference sequence). The CDR3 nucleotides read TGTGCCAGTAGTACAGGGCCCCATCAGCCCCAGCATTTT. Translated: CASSTGPHQPQHF.

This rearrangement joins TRBV6-6 to TRBJ1-2; 8 positions match TRBD1. V shed 6 bases, J shed 13 bases, and the junction held 10 bases outside the gene matches. The CDR3 is 12 amino acids. Germline V lookup: CDR1 MNHNY, CDR2 SVGAGI (reference sequence). The CDR3: CASSSQDRVSTF. CDR3 nucleotides: TGTGCCAGCAGCTCCCAGGACAGGGTTTCCACCTTC.

This chain connects TRBV10-3 to TRBJ1-1, with D possibly matching TRBD1 (6 bases). The CDR3 loop spans 14 amino acids. Germline loops: CDR1 ENHRY, CDR2 SYGVKD. Trimming removed 8 bases from V and 2 bases from J, with 15 bases in between. The chain's CDR3 is CAICKGGDNTEAFF. The CDR3 nucleotides read TGTGCCATCTGCAAAGGGGGGGATAACACTGAAGCTTTCTTT.

This chain uses TRBV10-1 with TRBJ1-2; no definite D call. Germline V CDR1 and CDR2: WNHNN, SYGVQD (reference sequence). Between the trimmed V and J ends, which lost 8 bases and 4 bases, there was a span of 11 bases. The CDR3 is 12 residues long. Written as DNA, the CDR3 is TGCGCCAGCCTGAGCCGGGGCTATGGCTACACCTTC. It yields the protein CASLSRGYGYTF.

Remarks on this clone: A junction end diverges from the germline sequence, so it may reflect a read error. This chain links TRBV7-3 with TRBJ2-7, with D maybe TRBD2 (5 bases). The germline gives CDR1 SGHTA, CDR2 FQGTGA. CDR3 length equals 14 residues. Here the CDR3 DNA reads TGTGCCAGCAGCGTAACCAGAGGGCCCTACGAGCAGTACTTC. Its protein is CASSVTRGPYEQYF.

The chain joins TRBV5-5 to TRBJ2-7, with 7 positions matching TRBD1. The ends lost 5 bases at V and 3 bases at J; junction bases unmatched: 8. This CDR3 has 14 residues. Germline V gene lookup returns CDR1 SGHKS and CDR2 YYEKEE (reference sequence). The CDR3 is CASRTSGTDYEQYF. CDR3 coding DNA: TGTGCCAGCAGGACGTCCGGGACAGACTACGAGCAGTACTTC.

The CDR3 DNA reads as TGTGCCAGTAGTCCCTGGGGCGAATCCTACGAGCAGTACTTC. Translation gives CASSPWGESYEQYF. This chain links TRBV19 with TRBJ2-7; D is perhaps TRBD1 (5 bases). CDR3 length: 14 amino acids. CDR1 and CDR2 from the germline V gene are LNHDA and SQIVND (reference sequence). V dropped 5 bases and J dropped 1 base, with 12 bases sitting between them.

This clone was detected only a few times. The CDR3 coding sequence is TGTGCCAGCAGCGAAACGGGGTCAATTGCTCTAGCCAAAAACATTCAGTACTTC. Protein sequence: CASSETGSIALAKNIQYF. The V and J genes are TRBV14 and TRBJ2-4; D might be TRBD2 (5 bases). Trimming shortened V by 5 bases and J by 0 bases, and 20 bases separated the two germline ends. The CDR3 is made up of 18 amino acids. Germline assignment: CDR1 SGHDN and CDR2 FVKESK.